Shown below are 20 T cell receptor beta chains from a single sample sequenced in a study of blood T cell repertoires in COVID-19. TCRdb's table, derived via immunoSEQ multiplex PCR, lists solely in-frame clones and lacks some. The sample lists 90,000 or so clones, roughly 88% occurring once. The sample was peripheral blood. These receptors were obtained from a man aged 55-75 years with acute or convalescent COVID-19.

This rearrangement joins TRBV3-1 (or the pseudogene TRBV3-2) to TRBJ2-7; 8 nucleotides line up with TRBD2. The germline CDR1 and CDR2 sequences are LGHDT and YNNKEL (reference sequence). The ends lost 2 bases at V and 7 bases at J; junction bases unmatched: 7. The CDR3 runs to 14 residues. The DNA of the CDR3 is TGTGCCAGCAGCCAAATATGGACTAGCAAGGAGCAGTACTTC. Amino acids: CASSQIWTSKEQYF.

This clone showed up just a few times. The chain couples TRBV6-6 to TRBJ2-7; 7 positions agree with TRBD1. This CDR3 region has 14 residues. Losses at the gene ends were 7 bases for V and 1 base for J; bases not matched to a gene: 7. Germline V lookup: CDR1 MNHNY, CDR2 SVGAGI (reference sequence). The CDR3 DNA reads TGTGCCAGCACCTCAGGGGGAAGGTCCTACGAGCAGTACTTC. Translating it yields CASTSGGRSYEQYF.

In nucleotides, the CDR3 is TGTGCCAGCAGCAGACCCGGGACAGGGGGATTGGAGCAGTACTTC. Encoded protein: CASSRPGTGGLEQYF. The V call is TRBV7-9, the J call TRBJ2-7, with 11 bases matching TRBD1. CDR1 and CDR2 from the germline V gene are SEHNR and FQNEAQ (reference sequence). After removal of 5 bases from V and 7 bases from J, the junction contained 10 bases not matched to a gene. The CDR3 loop spans 15 amino acids.

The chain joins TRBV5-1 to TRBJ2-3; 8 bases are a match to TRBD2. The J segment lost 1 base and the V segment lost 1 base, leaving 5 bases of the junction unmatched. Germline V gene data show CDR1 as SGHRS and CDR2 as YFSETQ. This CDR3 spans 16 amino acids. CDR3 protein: CASSLTSGRGTDTQYF. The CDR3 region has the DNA TGCGCCAGCAGCTTGACTAGCGGTAGAGGCACAGATACGCAGTATTTT.

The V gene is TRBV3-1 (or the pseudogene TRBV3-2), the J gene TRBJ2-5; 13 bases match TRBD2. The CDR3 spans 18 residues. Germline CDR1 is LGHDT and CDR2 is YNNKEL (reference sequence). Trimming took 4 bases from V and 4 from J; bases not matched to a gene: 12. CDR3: CASSPWTSGSGGRETQYF. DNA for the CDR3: TGTGCCAGCAGCCCGTGGACTAGCGGGAGCGGGGGCCGAGAGACCCAGTACTTC.

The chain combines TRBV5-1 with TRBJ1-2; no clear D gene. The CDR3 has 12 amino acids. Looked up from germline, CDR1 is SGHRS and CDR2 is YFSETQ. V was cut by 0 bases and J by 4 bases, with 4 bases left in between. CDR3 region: CASSLDSYGYTF. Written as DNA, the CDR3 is TGCGCCAGCAGCTTGGACAGCTATGGCTACACCTTC.

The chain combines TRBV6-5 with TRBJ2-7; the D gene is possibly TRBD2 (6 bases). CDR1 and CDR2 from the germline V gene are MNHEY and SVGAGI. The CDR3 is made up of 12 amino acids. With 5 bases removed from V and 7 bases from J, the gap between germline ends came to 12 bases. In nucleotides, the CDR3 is TGTGCCAGCAGTAAGGGACTTTCGGAGCAGTACTTC. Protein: CASSKGLSEQYF.

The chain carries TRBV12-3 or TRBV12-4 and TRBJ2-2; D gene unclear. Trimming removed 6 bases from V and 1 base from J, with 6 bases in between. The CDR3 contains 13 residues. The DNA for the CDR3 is TGTGCCAGCAGCCTCGGGAACACCGGGGAGCTGTTTTTT. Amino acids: CASSLGNTGELFF.

This chain's CDR3 is CASSQTANTEAFF. The CDR3 DNA reads as TGTGCCAGCAGCCAGACAGCGAACACTGAAGCTTTCTTT. The rearrangement uses TRBV7-8 and TRBJ1-1, with D possibly matching TRBD1 (5 bases). CDR1 and CDR2 from the germline V gene are SGHVS and FQNEAQ. The CDR3 consists of 13 residues. V was clipped by 5 bases and J by 1 base, with 8 bases between them.

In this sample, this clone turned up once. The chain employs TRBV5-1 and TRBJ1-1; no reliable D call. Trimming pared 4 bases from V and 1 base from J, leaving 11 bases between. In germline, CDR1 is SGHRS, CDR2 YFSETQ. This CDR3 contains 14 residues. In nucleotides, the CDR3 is TGCGCCAGCAGCATGACATTAAGGAACACTGAAGCTTTCTTT. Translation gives CASSMTLRNTEAFF. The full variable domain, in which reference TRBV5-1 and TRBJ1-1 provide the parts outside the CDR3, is KAGVTQTPRYLIKTRGQQVTLSCSPISGHRSVSWYQQTPGQGLQFLFEYFSETQRNKGNFPGRFSGRQFSNSRSEMNVSTLELGDSALYLCASSMTLRNTEAFFGQGTRLTVV.

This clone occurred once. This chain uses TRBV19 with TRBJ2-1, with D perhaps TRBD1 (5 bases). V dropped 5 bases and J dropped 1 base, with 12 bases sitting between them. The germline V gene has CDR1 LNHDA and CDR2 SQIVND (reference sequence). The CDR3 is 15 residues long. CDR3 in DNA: TGTGCCAGTAGTCCGCAGGGTAGGTCCTACAATGAGCAGTTCTTC. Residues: CASSPQGRSYNEQFF. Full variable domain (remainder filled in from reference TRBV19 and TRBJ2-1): DGGITQSPKYLFRKEGQNVTLSCEQNLNHDAMYWYRQDPGQGLRLIYYSQIVNDFQKGDIAEGYSVSREKKESFPLTVTSAQKNPTAFYLCASSPQGRSYNEQFFGPGTRLTVL.

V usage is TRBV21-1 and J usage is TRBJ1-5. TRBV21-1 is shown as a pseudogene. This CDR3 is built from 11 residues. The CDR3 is CASSNDLAQHF. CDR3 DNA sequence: TGTGCCAGCAGCAATGACTTAGCCCAGCATTTT.

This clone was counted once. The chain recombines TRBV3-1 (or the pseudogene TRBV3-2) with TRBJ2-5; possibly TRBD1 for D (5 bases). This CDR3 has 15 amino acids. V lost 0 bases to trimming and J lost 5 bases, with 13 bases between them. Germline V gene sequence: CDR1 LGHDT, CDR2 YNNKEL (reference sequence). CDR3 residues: CASSQDRAGMETQYF. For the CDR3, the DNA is TGTGCCAGCAGCCAAGATAGGGCAGGGATGGAGACCCAGTACTTC.

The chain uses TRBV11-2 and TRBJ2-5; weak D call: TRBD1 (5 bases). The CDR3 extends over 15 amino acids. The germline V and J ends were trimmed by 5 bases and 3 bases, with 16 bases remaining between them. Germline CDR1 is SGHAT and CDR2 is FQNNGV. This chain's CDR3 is CASSPMGLGEETQYF. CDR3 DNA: TGTGCCAGCAGCCCAATGGGCCTAGGGGAAGAGACCCAGTACTTC.

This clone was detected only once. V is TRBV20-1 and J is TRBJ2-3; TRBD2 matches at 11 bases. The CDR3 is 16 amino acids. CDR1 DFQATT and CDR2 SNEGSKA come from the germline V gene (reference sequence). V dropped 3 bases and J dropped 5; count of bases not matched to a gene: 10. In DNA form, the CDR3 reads TGCAGTGCTAGTCTCGGCGGTACTAGCGGGAGAGATACGCAGTATTTT. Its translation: CSASLGGTSGRDTQYF.

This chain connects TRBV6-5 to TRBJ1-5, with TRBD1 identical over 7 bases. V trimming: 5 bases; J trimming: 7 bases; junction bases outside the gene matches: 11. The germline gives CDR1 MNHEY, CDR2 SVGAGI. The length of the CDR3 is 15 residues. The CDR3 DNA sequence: TGTGCCAGCAGTACCCGACAGGGTTTGAAGCAGCCCCAGCATTTT. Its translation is CASSTRQGLKQPQHF.

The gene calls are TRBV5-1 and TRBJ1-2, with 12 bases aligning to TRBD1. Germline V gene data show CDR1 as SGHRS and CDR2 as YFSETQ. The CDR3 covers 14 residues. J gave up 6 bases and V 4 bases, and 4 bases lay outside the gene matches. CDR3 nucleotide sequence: TGCGCCAGCAGCCCGGGACAGGGGGCTAATGGCTACACCTTC. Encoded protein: CASSPGQGANGYTF. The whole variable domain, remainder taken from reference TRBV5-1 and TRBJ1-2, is KAGVTQTPRYLIKTRGQQVTLSCSPISGHRSVSWYQQTPGQGLQFLFEYFSETQRNKGNFPGRFSGRQFSNSRSEMNVSTLELGDSALYLCASSPGQGANGYTFGSGTRLTVV.

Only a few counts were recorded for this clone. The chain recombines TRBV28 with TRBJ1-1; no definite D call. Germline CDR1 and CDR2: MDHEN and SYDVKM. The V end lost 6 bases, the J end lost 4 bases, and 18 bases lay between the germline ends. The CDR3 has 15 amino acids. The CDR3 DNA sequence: TGTGCCAGCAGCCCACCCTCGAGAGGCCGCACTGAAGCTTTCTTT. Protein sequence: CASSPPSRGRTEAFF.

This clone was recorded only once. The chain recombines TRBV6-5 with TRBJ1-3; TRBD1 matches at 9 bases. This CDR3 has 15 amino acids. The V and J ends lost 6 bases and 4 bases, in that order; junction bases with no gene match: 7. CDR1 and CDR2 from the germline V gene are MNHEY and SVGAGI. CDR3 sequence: CASSRDRVQGNTIYF. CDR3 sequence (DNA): TGTGCCAGCAGCCGGGACAGGGTGCAAGGAAACACCATATATTTT.

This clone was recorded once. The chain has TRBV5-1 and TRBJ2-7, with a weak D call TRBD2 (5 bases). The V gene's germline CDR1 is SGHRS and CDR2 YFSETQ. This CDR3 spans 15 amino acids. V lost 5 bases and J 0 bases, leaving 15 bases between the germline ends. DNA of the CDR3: TGCGCCAGCAGTTACGATTCCGGGATCTCCTACGAGCAGTACTTC. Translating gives CASSYDSGISYEQYF.